These T cell receptor beta chains were read from a single sample in a study of T-cell memory formation after mild COVID-19. TCRdb independently ran MiXCR on the 5' RACE reads; one entry per CDR3 protein. The sample gives about 180,000 distinct CDR3 sequences, under 20% of which show up once; roughly 4% is in the top ten. Sequencing was carried out using PBMCs or a T cell subset sorted from them (not recorded which). The receptors shown here come from a man aged 18 to 30 who had mild COVID-19 (a few samples of this study predate the infection). Cell type and time point are not known. The CDR3 runs from the conserved cysteine through the conserved F or W. A D gene is named only where the DNA matches it firmly. Size is stated for part of the rows, as once, few or many counts, or as a class when the clone is expanded.

size: many; V: TRBV12-3/TRBV12-4; D: NA; J: TRBJ1-2; DNA: TGTGCCAGCAGTTTAGCCCGCGGACAAGCAAACTATGGCTACACCTTC; CDR3: CASSLARGQANYGYTF
size: few; V: TRBV7-2; D: NA; J: TRBJ2-5; DNA: TGTGCCAGCAGCCTAAGCCGAGGGAACTACCAAGAGACCCAGTACTTC; CDR3: CASSLSRGNYQETQYF
size: NA; V: TRBV2; D: NA; J: TRBJ2-3; DNA: TGTGCCAGCAGTGGGAGGGATACGCAGTATTTT; CDR3: CASSGRDTQYF
size: many; V: TRBV12-3/TRBV12-4; D: NA; J: TRBJ2-3; DNA: TGTGCCAGCAGCCCCGGGGACATCACAGATACGCAGTATTTT; CDR3: CASSPGDITDTQYF
size: NA; V: TRBV18; D: NA; J: TRBJ2-7; DNA: TGTGCCAGCTCACTACAGAAGGTATCCGAGCAGTACTTC; CDR3: CASSLQKVSEQYF
size: few; V: TRBV5-1; D: NA; J: TRBJ1-2; DNA: TGCGCCAGCAGCTTGGCCTCGGGCACCGCCTATGGCTACACCTTC; CDR3: CASSLASGTAYGYTF
size: NA; V: TRBV5-1; D: TRBD2; J: TRBJ2-1; DNA: TGCGCCAGCAGCTTGGGCGGGGGGTCATACAATGATCAGTTCTTC; CDR3: CASSLGGGSYNDQFF
size: NA; V: TRBV7-8; D: TRBD2; J: TRBJ2-2; DNA: TGTGCCAGCAGCTTAGGGGGGGGGAGAACCACCGGGGAGCTGTTTTTT; CDR3: CASSLGGGRTTGELFF
size: few; V: TRBV6-6; D: NA; J: TRBJ1-1; DNA: TGTGCCAGCAGTTATGGGGGTGAAGCTTTCTTT; CDR3: CASSYGGEAFF
size: once; V: TRBV6-6; D: NA; J: TRBJ1-1; DNA: TGTGCCAGCAGTTACTACGGATTGAACACTGAAGCTTTCTTT; CDR3: CASSYYGLNTEAFF
size: few; V: TRBV19; D: NA; J: TRBJ1-1; DNA: TGTGCCAGTAGTAGGGGTATTCAGCCGAACACTGAAGCTTTCTTT; CDR3: CASSRGIQPNTEAFF
size: NA; V: TRBV4-1; D: NA; J: TRBJ2-7; DNA: TGCGCCAGCAGCCAAGATCAGGGAGGTCGGCAGTACTTC; CDR3: CASSQDQGGRQYF
size: few; V: TRBV4-3; D: NA; J: TRBJ1-4; DNA: TGCGCCAGCAGCCACCTTGGGGTGGGCTATGAAAAACTGTTTTTT; CDR3: CASSHLGVGYEKLFF
size: few; V: TRBV9; D: NA; J: TRBJ1-6; DNA: TGTGCCAGCAGCCCGAATCCTGGGGCGGGTTCACCCCTCCACTTT; CDR3: CASSPNPGAGSPLHF
size: NA; V: TRBV6-5; D: NA; J: TRBJ2-3; DNA: TGTGCCAGCAGGCTCGCTAGTTCCACAGATACGCAGTATTTT; CDR3: CASRLASSTDTQYF
size: NA; V: TRBV5-6; D: NA; J: TRBJ2-2; DNA: TGTGCCAGCAGCTTGGGTGGGGCGAGGACCGGGGAGCTGTTTTTT; CDR3: CASSLGGARTGELFF
size: NA; V: TRBV7-2; D: NA; J: TRBJ1-1; DNA: TGTGCCAGCAGCCTAACAAGTTACACTGAAGCTTTCTTT; CDR3: CASSLTSYTEAFF
size: NA; V: TRBV6-5; D: TRBD1; J: TRBJ1-2; DNA: TGTGCCAGCAGCTACGGACAGGGGAGGAACTATGGCTACACCTTC; CDR3: CASSYGQGRNYGYTF
size: NA; V: TRBV12-3/TRBV12-4; D: NA; J: TRBJ2-1; DNA: TGTGCCAGCAGTTTAGGAGCGTTTGGTGAGCAGTTCTTC; CDR3: CASSLGAFGEQFF
size: NA; V: TRBV18; D: NA; J: TRBJ2-2; DNA: TGTGCCAGCTCATCCTCATCCGTTGGGGAGCTGTTTTTT; CDR3: CASSSSSVGELFF
size: NA; V: TRBV7-2; D: NA; J: TRBJ2-4; DNA: TGTGCCAGCAGCAGGCCAAACGGCATTCAGTACTTC; CDR3: CASSRPNGIQYF
size: many; V: TRBV12-3/TRBV12-4; D: TRBD1; J: TRBJ2-5; DNA: TGTGCCAGCAGTTTTAGGGGGCTGATTGAGACCCAGTACTTC; CDR3: CASSFRGLIETQYF
size: many; V: TRBV12-3/TRBV12-4; D: TRBD1; J: TRBJ1-5; DNA: TGTGCCAGCAGTCCCCGGAGAGGGGGCTTTAGCAATCAGCCCCAGCATTTT; CDR3: CASSPRRGGFSNQPQHF
size: NA; V: TRBV4-1; D: NA; J: TRBJ1-4; DNA: TGCGCCAGCAGCCCGCCCACGGTCGGGGGTGCTAATGAAAAACTGTTTTTT; CDR3: CASSPPTVGGANEKLFF
size: NA; V: TRBV4-2; D: TRBD2; J: TRBJ2-3; DNA: TGTGCCAGCAGCCAAGGGGCGGGAGACACAGATACGCAGTATTTT; CDR3: CASSQGAGDTDTQYF
size: few; V: TRBV7-2; D: NA; J: TRBJ2-1; DNA: TGTGCCAGCAGCTTAGGGGTGTGGTACAATGAGCAGTTCTTC; CDR3: CASSLGVWYNEQFF
size: many; V: TRBV18; D: NA; J: TRBJ2-7; DNA: TGTGCCAGCTCCATCTCGGACCGCTACGAGCAGTACTTC; CDR3: CASSISDRYEQYF
size: few; V: TRBV12-3/TRBV12-4; D: TRBD1; J: TRBJ2-2; DNA: TGTGCCAGCAGTCCCCGACAGGGTTGGAACACCGGGGAGCTGTTTTTT; CDR3: CASSPRQGWNTGELFF
size: few; V: TRBV2; D: TRBD2; J: TRBJ2-4; DNA: TGTGCCAGCAGTCCTGGGACTAGCGGGGTTTACATTCAGTACTTC; CDR3: CASSPGTSGVYIQYF
size: once; V: TRBV18; D: NA; J: TRBJ1-1; DNA: TGTGCCAGCTCACCAATTGATGGGAACCTGAACACTGAAGCTTTCTTT; CDR3: CASSPIDGNLNTEAFF
size: NA; V: TRBV20-1; D: TRBD1; J: TRBJ2-7; DNA: TGCAGTGCTAGAAATTGGGACAGGGGCATGGACGAGCAGTACTTC; CDR3: CSARNWDRGMDEQYF
size: few; V: TRBV5-1; D: NA; J: TRBJ2-7; DNA: TGCGCCAGCAGCTTGGTTCCCCAAGCGGGCCTTACCTACGAGCAGTACTTC; CDR3: CASSLVPQAGLTYEQYF
size: few; V: TRBV12-3/TRBV12-4; D: TRBD1; J: TRBJ2-2; DNA: TGTGCCAGCAGTCCCTGGACAGGGGGCGTAGGGAACACCGGGGAGCTGTTTTTT; CDR3: CASSPWTGGVGNTGELFF
size: many; V: TRBV3-1; D: TRBD2; J: TRBJ2-7; DNA: TGTGCCAGCAGCCAGACGGGGGGGCTCTACGAGCAGTACTTC; CDR3: CASSQTGGLYEQYF
size: NA; V: TRBV4-1; D: NA; J: TRBJ1-6; DNA: TGCGCCAGCAGCCCTGACCCCAGGAACTATAATTCACCCCTCCACTTT; CDR3: CASSPDPRNYNSPLHF
size: NA; V: TRBV4-3; D: NA; J: TRBJ2-4; DNA: TGCGCCAGCAGCCAACCCCCGGCAGAGTTAGCCAAAAACATTCAGTACTTC; CDR3: CASSQPPAELAKNIQYF
size: NA; V: TRBV2; D: TRBD2; J: TRBJ2-3; DNA: TGTGCGGTAGCGGGGGGCTTGTCTTGGGCAGATACGCAGTATTTT; CDR3: CAVAGGLSWADTQYF
size: NA; V: TRBV30; D: NA; J: TRBJ2-5; DNA: TGTGCCTGGAGTGTAGCTAGCTGGGAGACCCAGTACTTC; CDR3: CAWSVASWETQYF
size: few; V: TRBV7-9; D: NA; J: TRBJ2-3; DNA: TGTGCCAGCAGCTACACGTGGACTCCACTCACAGATACGCAGTATTTT; CDR3: CASSYTWTPLTDTQYF
size: few; V: TRBV6-6; D: NA; J: TRBJ1-2; DNA: TGTGCCAGCAGTTACCTAGCTAACTATGGCTACACCTTC; CDR3: CASSYLANYGYTF
size: NA; V: TRBV5-1; D: NA; J: TRBJ2-3; DNA: TGCGCCAGCAGCTCAAGGGACACCAGGGATACGCAGTATTTT; CDR3: CASSSRDTRDTQYF
size: few; V: TRBV9; D: NA; J: TRBJ1-1; DNA: TGTGCCAGCAGCCCACCGGGGGCGAACACTGAAGCTTTCTTT; CDR3: CASSPPGANTEAFF
size: NA; V: TRBV29-1; D: TRBD1; J: TRBJ1-1; DNA: TGCAGCCTTGCGGACAGGGGGTCCGCGTTGAACACTGAAGCTTTCTTT; CDR3: CSLADRGSALNTEAFF
size: NA; V: TRBV20-1; D: NA; J: TRBJ1-6; DNA: TGCAGTGCAAAGAACAGAAGAGGGAATTCACCCCTCCACTTT; CDR3: CSAKNRRGNSPLHF
size: NA; V: TRBV20-1; D: TRBD2; J: TRBJ2-7; DNA: TGCAGTGCTAGAGTGGGACTAGCGGGGCTCCTCGAGCAGTACTTC; CDR3: CSARVGLAGLLEQYF
size: NA; V: TRBV5-4; D: NA; J: TRBJ2-3; DNA: TGTGCCAGCAGCTTCGGGGGGCCGACTACAGATACGCAGTATTTT; CDR3: CASSFGGPTTDTQYF
size: few; V: TRBV7-2; D: TRBD2; J: TRBJ2-3; DNA: TGTGCCAGCAGCCTTGGACTAGCCCCGGATACGCAGTATTTT; CDR3: CASSLGLAPDTQYF
size: few; V: TRBV5-1; D: NA; J: TRBJ2-1; DNA: TGCGCCAGCAGCTTGGCAGGGGCGATAGGTGAGCAGTTCTTC; CDR3: CASSLAGAIGEQFF
size: NA; V: TRBV2; D: TRBD1; J: TRBJ1-2; DNA: TGTGCCAGCCAGGACAGGAACTATGGCTACACCTTC; CDR3: CASQDRNYGYTF
size: NA; V: TRBV20-1; D: TRBD1; J: TRBJ1-1; DNA: TGCAGTGCCGGGGGACAGTTAAACACTGAAGCTTTCTTT; CDR3: CSAGGQLNTEAFF
size: few; V: TRBV5-1; D: NA; J: TRBJ1-3; DNA: TGCGCCAGCAGCCTGGGACCGATAAACGGTGGAAACACCATATATTTT; CDR3: CASSLGPINGGNTIYF